Here is one T cell receptor (beta chain) with its context. This clonotype came up a few times. Its antigen remains undetermined. No much larger clone is present one base from it, and per-base qualities are unavailable. The library was obtained by 5' RACE. The sequencer was an Illumina HiSeq 2500. A second PCR of about 6 to 11 cycles was performed with a sample-barcoded 5' primer and a J-beta primer mix. A unique molecular identifier was introduced onto each TCR beta cDNA molecule by a template-switch 5' adaptor carrying 12 random nucleotides. Each sample yielded at least 3 million CDR3-containing paired-end reads. First-strand cDNA synthesis was performed from all RNA using the Mint cDNA synthesis kit, with priming by a TRBC-specific oligonucleotide. Following uracil-DNA glycosylase treatment, a first 18-cycle PCR with universal primers M1SS and BC2_uni_R was performed on all cDNA. In the paper's pipeline: For normalization, 1 million high-quality reads, each with a distinct molecular identifier, were randomly selected from each sample. Reads sharing molecular identifiers were discarded rather than binned into consensus sequences. MiTCR, run with a Q25 quality threshold and the strictest error-elimination algorithm, handled CDR3 identification, clonotype clustering and error correction. A nonparametric unseen species model with Euler transformation was used to estimate a lower bound on total TCR beta diversity. TCRdb trimmed public reads at Q25 via fastp, called clones via MiXCR and kept in-frame beta chains. Merged by CDR3 protein, the rows form single entries marked with the most common genes and DNA. The V and J calls were determined by TCRdb, not by the authors. The sample yields about 780,000 distinct CDR3 sequences; about 26% were counted once. Around 3% of the sample rests with the top ten.

The sample comes from a study of blood T cells in healthy people across ages (dated by TCRdb to 2015 to 2017). Regarding the complete study: In model experiments, template switching captured about one uniquely barcoded TCR beta cDNA molecule for every two T cells. The study measured age-related changes in TCR beta repertoire diversity using deep sequencing normalized with unique cDNA molecular identifiers. Using the same blood draw, the study looked at two additional independent replicas of 1 million unique cDNA reads for two donors, one aged 18 to 30 and the other aged 80 or older. The donors were split into four age groups: young (average approximately 16 years), middle-aged (39), aged (about 56) and long-lived (over 75). Broader findings and caveats from the paper: Bulk unsorted PBMC profiling prevented conclusive comparison of naive and antigen-experienced compartments. Observed TCR beta diversity correlated strongly with the percentage of naive T cells measured by flow cytometry. As age increased, observed TCR beta diversity per million T cells dropped in a roughly linear way, and a significant reduction was already evident by age about 40. Total diversity estimates from one million sequenced T cells were considered lower bounds and underestimates. Compared with the aged group, the long-lived group had more naive CD4+ T cells, fewer expanded clones and increased TCR diversity, a pattern suggesting age selection. Because donor CMV infection status was unknown, age-related changes in expanded clonotypes were potentially confounded.

The 35 to 40 donors, aged about 6 to 95 years, were systemically healthy Caucasian individuals from Russia. Each donor gave 8 to 10 milliliters of peripheral blood, drawn into EDTA-treated Vacutainer tubes. PBMCs were isolated by Ficoll-Paque density-gradient centrifugation, with at least 7 million obtained per sample. Total RNA, at least 5.5 micrograms per sample, was extracted from PBMCs with Trizol reagent. Naive CD45RAhigh/CD27high T cell percentages were measured by flow cytometry on a PBMC aliquot from every donor. These same records also appear under a second study, on T cells of mothers and their children. Drawing on the second study: Nine systemically healthy Caucasian individuals, comprising three mothers and their six children, were included as donors. cDNA synthesis used all of the extracted RNA, with around 1.6 ug of RNA in each 15 ul reaction. In the second PCR, sample barcodes and 2-4 random nucleotides were introduced via the M1S primer. Over 8.5 million TCR beta CDR3 reads were obtained for each mother, and about 3 million reads were obtained for each child. In both related and unrelated pairs, thymic selection shapes the output of TCR recombination in a similar way, with inherited differences having only a minor effect. Normalized repertoire overlap in related mother-child pairs was always slightly higher than in unrelated mother-child pairs, but the difference was never significant. With a sensitivity of approximately 100 clones per million clonotypes, no persistent microchimeric T cell clones were detected. To look for features that set related mother-child pairs apart from unrelated individuals, the researchers ran deep NGS to compare the TCR beta repertoires of mothers and children. The mean age was around 40 +/- 4 years for the mothers and approximately 11 +/- 4 years for the children. After adapter ligation was performed with NEBNext reagents, the libraries were sequenced on an Illumina HiSeq 2000 with 100+100 nt paired-end reads. To prevent cross-contamination, the mother and child libraries were prepared one month apart and sequenced in separate runs. For each donor, somewhere between about 450,000 and 2,100,000 distinct TCR beta clonotypes were identified. Naive TCR beta clonotypes were estimated from low-frequency clonotypes matched to each donor's FACS-determined naive share, without sorting.

The clonotype was recovered from a boy aged 10-17 years in good health. Source material: blood.

The sequenced DNA: TGTGCCAGCAGGAGCCAGGGTTATGAGCAGTTCTTC. This yields the protein CASRSQGYEQFF. The chain is made from TRBV28 and TRBJ2-1; the best D guess is TRBD1, with 5 bases matching. Sequences MDHEN (CDR1) and SYDVKM (CDR2) are obtained from the germline V gene. V and J lose 6 bases and 8 bases, and a span of 11 bases separates them. Counted from cysteine to phenylalanine, this CDR3 has 12 amino acids. Only the CDR3 portion is preserved as DNA: 36 bases, with reading frame beginning at the first base.